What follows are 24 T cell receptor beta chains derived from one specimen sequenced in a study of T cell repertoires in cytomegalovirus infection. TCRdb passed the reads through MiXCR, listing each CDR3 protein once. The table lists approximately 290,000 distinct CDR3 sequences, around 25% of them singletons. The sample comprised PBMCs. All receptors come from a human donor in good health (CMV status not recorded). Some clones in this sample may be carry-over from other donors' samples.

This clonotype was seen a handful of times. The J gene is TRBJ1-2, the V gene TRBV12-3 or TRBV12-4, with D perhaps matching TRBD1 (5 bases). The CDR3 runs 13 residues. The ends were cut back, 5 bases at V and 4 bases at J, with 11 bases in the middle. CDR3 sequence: CASSKTGPYGYTF. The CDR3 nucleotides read TGTGCCAGCAGTAAAACGGGGCCCTATGGCTACACCTTC.

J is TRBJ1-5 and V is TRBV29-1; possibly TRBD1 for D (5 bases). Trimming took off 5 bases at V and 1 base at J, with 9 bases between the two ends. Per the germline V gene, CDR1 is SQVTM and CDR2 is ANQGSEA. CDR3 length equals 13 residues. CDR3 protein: CSVQKGSNQPQHF. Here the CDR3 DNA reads TGCAGCGTTCAAAAGGGGAGCAATCAGCCCCAGCATTTT.

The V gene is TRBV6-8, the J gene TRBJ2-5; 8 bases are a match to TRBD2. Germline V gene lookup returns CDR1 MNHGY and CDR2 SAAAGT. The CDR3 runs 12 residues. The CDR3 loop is CAFPGGQETQYF. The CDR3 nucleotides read TGTGCTTTTCCGGGAGGGCAAGAGACCCAGTACTTC.

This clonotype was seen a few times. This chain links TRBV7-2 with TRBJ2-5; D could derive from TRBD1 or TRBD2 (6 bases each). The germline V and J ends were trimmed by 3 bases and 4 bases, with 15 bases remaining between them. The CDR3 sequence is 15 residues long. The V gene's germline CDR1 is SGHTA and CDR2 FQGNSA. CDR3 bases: TGTGCCAGCAGCTTTGCGAGGGGGGCCGGAGAGACCCAGTACTTC. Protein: CASSFARGAGETQYF.

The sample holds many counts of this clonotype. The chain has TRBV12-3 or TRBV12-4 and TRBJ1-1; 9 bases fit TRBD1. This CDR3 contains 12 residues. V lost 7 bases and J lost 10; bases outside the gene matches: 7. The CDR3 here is CASIGTGRRAFF. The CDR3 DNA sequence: TGTGCCAGCATCGGGACAGGGAGGAGAGCTTTCTTT.

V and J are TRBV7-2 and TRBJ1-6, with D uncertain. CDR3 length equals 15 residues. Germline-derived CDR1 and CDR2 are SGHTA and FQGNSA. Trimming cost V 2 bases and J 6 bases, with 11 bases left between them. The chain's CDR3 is CASSLMQATNSPLHF. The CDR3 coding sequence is TGTGCCAGCAGCTTAATGCAGGCCACTAATTCACCCCTCCACTTT.

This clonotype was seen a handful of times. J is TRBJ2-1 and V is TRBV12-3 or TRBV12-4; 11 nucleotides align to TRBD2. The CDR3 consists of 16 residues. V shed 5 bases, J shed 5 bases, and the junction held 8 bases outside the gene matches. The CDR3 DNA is TGTGCCAGCAGTCCCATGGGACTAGCGGATAACAATGAGCAGTTCTTC. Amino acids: CASSPMGLADNNEQFF.

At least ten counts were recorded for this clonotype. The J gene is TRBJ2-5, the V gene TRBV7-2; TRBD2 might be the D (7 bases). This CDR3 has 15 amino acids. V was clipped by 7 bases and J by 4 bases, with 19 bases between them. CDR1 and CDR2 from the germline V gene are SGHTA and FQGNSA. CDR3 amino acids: CASNRGGASTETQYF. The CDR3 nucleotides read TGTGCCAGCAACCGTGGGGGGGCTAGCACAGAGACCCAGTACTTC.

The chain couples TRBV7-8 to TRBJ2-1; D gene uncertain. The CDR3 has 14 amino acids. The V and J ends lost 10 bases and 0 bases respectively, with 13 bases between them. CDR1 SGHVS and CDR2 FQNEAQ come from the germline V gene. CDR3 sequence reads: CATLPGSSYNEQFF. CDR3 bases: TGTGCCACACTCCCGGGCAGCTCCTACAATGAGCAGTTCTTC.

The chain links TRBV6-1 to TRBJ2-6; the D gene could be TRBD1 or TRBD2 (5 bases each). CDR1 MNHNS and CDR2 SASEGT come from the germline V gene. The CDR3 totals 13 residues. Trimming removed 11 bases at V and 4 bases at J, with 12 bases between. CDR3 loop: CAGGVGGANVLTF. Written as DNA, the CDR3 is TGTGCCGGGGGAGTTGGAGGGGCCAACGTCCTGACTTTC.

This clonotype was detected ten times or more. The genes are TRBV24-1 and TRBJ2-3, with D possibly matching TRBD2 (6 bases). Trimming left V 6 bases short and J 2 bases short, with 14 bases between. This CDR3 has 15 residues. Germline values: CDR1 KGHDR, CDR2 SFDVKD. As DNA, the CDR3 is TGTGCCACCAGTCTCCCGGGGGATGCCACAGATACGCAGTATTTT. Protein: CATSLPGDATDTQYF.

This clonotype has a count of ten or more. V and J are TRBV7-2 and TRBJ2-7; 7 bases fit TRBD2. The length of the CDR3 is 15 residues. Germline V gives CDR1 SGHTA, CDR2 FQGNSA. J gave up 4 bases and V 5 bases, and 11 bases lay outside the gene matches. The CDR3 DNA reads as TGTGCCAGCAGCCCTCCTCCGACTAGCACTTACGAGCAGTACTTC. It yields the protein CASSPPPTSTYEQYF.

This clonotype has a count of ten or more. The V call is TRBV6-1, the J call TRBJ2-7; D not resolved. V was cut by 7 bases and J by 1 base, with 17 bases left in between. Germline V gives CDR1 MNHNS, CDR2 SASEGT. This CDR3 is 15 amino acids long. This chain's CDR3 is CASIVWGSESYEQYF. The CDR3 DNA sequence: TGTGCCAGCATTGTTTGGGGAAGTGAATCCTACGAGCAGTACTTC.

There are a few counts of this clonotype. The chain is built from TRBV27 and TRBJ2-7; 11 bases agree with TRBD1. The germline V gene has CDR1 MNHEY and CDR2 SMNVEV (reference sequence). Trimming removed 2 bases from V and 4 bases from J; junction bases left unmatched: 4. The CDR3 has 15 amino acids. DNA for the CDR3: TGTGCCAGCAGTTTAAAAGGGACAGGGGGGTACGAGCAGTACTTC. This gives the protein CASSLKGTGGYEQYF.

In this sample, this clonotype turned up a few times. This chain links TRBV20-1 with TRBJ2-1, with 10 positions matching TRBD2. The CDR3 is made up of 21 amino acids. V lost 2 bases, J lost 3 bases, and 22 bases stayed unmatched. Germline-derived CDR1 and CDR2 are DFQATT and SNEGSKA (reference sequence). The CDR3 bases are TGCAGTGCTAGAACATCCCTAGCGGGAGTGACTTTCTGGGTAAACTACAATGAGCAGTTCTTC. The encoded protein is CSARTSLAGVTFWVNYNEQFF.

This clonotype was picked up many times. CDR3 coding DNA: TGTGCCAGCAGCGGTCAGGGAGGAGAGACCCAGTACTTC. Protein sequence: CASSGQGGETQYF. This chain joins TRBV7-2 and TRBJ2-5, with D tentatively TRBD2 (6 bases). The V gene lost 5 bases and the J gene lost 4 bases, with 11 bases spanning the gap. Germline V gene lookup returns CDR1 SGHTA and CDR2 FQGNSA. The CDR3 consists of 13 residues.

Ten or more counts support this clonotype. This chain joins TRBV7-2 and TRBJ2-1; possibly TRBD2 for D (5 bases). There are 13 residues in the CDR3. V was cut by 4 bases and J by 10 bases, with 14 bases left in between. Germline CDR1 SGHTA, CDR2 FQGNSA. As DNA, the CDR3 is TGTGCCAGCAGCTCGGACCGCGGCGGGGAGCAGTTCTTC. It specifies CASSSDRGGEQFF.

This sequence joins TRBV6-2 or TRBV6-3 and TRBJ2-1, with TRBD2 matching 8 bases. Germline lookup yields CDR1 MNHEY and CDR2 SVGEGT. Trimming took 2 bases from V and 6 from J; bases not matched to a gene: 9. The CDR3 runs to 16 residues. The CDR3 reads CASSYPAPGGGNEQFF. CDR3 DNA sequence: TGTGCCAGCAGTTACCCGGCTCCGGGAGGGGGCAATGAGCAGTTCTTC.

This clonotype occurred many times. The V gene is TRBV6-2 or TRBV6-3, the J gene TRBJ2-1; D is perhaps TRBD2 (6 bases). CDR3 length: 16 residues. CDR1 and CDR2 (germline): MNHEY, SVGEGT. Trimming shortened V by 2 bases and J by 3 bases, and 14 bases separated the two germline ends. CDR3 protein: CASSYLGLVNYNEQFF. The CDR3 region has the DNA TGTGCCAGCAGTTACCTGGGACTCGTGAACTACAATGAGCAGTTCTTC.

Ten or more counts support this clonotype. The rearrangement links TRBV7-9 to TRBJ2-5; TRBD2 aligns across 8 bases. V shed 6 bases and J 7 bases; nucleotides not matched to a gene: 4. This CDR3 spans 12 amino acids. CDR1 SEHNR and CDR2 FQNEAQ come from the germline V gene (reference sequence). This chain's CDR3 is CASRPGGVTQYF. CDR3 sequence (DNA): TGTGCCAGCAGACCCGGGGGGGTGACCCAGTACTTC.

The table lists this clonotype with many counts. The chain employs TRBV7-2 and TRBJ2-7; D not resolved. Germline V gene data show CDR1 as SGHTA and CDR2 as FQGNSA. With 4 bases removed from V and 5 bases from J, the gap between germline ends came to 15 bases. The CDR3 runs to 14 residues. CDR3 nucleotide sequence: TGTGCCAGCAGCTACACGTCATCAGTCGACGAGCAGTACTTC. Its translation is CASSYTSSVDEQYF.

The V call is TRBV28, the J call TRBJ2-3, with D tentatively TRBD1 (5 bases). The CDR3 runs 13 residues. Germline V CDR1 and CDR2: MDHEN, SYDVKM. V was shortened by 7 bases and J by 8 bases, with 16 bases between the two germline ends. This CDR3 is CASTWGNVGTQYF. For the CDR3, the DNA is TGTGCCAGCACGTGGGGCAACGTGGGTACGCAGTATTTT.

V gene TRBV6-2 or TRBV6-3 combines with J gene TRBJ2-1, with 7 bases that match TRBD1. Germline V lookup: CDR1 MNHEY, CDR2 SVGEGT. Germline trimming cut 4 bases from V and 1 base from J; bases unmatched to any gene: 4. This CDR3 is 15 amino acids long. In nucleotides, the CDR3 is TGTGCCAGCAGTTCGTTGGGACAGTCCTACAATGAGCAGTTCTTC. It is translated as CASSSLGQSYNEQFF.

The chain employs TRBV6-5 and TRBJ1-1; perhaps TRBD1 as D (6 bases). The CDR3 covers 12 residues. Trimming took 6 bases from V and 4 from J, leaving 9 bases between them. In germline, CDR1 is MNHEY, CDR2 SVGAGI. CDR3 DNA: TGTGCCAGCAGGACACAGGGCACTGAAGCTTTCTTT. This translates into CASRTQGTEAFF.